This TCR beta chain emerged from a study of T cells after posttransplantation cyclophosphamide. Findings of the study overall: Donor-recipient repertoire similarity was low at 1-2 months, rising over year one.

The naive gate required viable CD3+CD4+ or CD3+CD8+ cells with CCR7+CD45RA+CD45RO-CD95-CD27+CD28+ phenotype. Some clones are missing from TCRdb's copy, which holds only in-frame ones; the method was immunoSEQ multiplex PCR. The profile shows 34,000 or so clones, over 75% of them singletons. As regards this clone: What it binds is not known.

CDR1 and CDR2 from the germline V gene are MNHEY and SVGAGI. CDR3 size: 12 residues. V was cut by 6 bases and J by 2 bases, with 8 bases left in between. V and J are TRBV6-5 and TRBJ2-7, with D maybe TRBD1 (5 bases). The sequenced sample consisted of naive CD4+ T cells sorted from blood. This TCR was recovered from a man younger than 45 in good health and a related stem cell transplant donor. CDR3 region: CASRGVAYEQYF. CDR3 in DNA: TGTGCCAGCAGAGGGGTCGCCTACGAGCAGTACTTC.